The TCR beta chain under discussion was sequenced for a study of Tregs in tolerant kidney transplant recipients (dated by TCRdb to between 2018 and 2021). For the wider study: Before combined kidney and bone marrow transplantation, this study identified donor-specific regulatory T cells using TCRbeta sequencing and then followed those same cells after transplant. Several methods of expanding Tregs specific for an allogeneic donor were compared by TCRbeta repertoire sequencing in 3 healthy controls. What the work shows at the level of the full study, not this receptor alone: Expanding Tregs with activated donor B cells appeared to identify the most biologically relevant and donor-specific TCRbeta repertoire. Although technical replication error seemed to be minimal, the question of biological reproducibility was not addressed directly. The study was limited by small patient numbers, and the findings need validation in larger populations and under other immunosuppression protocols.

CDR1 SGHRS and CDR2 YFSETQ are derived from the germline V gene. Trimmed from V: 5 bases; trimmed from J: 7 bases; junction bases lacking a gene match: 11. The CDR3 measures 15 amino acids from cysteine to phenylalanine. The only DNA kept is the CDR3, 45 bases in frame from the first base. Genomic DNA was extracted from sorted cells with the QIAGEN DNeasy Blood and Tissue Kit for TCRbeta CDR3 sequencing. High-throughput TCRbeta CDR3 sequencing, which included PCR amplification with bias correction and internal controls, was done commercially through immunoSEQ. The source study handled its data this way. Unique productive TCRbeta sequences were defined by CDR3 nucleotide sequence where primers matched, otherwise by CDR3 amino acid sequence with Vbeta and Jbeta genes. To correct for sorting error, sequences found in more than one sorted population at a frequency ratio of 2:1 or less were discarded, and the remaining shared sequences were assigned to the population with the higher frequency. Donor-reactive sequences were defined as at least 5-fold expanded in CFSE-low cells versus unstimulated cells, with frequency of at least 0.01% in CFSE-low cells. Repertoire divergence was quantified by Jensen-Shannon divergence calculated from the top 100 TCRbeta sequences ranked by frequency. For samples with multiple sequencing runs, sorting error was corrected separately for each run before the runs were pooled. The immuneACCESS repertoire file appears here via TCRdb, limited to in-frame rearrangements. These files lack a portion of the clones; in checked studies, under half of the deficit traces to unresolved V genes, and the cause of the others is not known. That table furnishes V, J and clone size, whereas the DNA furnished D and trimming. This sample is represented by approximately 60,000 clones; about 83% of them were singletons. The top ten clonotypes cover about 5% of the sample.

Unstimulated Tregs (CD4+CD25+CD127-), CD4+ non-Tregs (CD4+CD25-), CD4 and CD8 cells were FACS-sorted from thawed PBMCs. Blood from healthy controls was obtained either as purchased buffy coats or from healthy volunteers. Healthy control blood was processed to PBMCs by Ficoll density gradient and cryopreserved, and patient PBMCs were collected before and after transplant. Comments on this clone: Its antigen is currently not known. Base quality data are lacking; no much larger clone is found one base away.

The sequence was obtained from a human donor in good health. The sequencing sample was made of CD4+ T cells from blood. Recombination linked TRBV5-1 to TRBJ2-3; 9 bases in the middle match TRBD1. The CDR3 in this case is CASRAPGQGANTQYF. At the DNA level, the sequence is TGCGCCAGCAGGGCTCCGGGACAGGGCGCAAATACGCAGTATTTT.